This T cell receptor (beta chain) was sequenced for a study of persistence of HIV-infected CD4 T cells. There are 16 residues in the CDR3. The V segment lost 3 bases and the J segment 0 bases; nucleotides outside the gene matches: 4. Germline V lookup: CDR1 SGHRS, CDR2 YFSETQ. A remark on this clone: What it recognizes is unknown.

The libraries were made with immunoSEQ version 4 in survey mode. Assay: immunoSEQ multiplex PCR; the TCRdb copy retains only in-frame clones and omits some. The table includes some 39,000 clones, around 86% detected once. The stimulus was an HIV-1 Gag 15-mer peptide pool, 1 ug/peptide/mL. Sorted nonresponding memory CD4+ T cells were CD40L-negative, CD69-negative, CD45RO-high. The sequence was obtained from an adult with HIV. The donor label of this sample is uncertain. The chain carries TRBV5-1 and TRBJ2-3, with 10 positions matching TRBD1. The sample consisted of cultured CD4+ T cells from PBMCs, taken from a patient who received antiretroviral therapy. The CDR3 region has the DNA TGCGCCAGCAGCTACGCGACAGGGGGCAGCACAGATACGCAGTATTTT. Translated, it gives CASSYATGGSTDTQYF.